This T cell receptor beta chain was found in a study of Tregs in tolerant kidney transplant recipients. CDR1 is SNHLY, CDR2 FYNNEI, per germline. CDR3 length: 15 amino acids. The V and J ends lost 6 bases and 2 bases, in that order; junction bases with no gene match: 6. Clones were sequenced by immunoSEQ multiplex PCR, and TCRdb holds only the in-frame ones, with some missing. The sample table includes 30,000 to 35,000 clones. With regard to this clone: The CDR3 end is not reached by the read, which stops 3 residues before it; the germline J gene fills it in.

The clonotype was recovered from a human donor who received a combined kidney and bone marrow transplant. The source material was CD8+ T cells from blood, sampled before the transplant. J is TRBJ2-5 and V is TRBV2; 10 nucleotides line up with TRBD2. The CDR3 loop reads CASRATSGTQETQYF. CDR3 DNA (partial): TGTGCCAGCAGAGCAACTAGCGGGACACAAGAGACC.